The 26 T cell receptor beta chains below were found in one sample sequenced in a study of shared clonotypes between healthy human individuals. Method: immunoSEQ multiplex PCR; TCRdb's copy keeps in-frame clones and lacks some. The table includes 2 million to 2.5 million clones, about 95% detected once. Input material: naive CD4+ T cells sorted from blood. Subset noted: CD45RA+ positively selected. Source of these receptors: a man between 18 and 29 years old in good health.

V is TRBV9 and J is TRBJ1-1; a weak D match, TRBD1 (5 bases). With 5 bases removed from V and 1 base from J, the gap between germline ends came to 9 bases. Germline lookup yields CDR1 SGDLS and CDR2 YYNGEE. CDR3 length: 13 amino acids. The CDR3 DNA follows: TGTGCCAGCAGTTTTGACAGGAACACTGAAGCTTTCTTT. It codes for CASSFDRNTEAFF.

V usage is TRBV10-1 and J usage is TRBJ2-7; 8 bases agree with TRBD2. CDR3 length: 14 residues. The germline V gene has CDR1 WNHNN and CDR2 SYGVQD (reference sequence). V lost 0 bases and J lost 9; bases outside the gene matches: 7. CDR3 in DNA: TGCGCCAGCAGTGAGTCTAGCGGGACCTCCTGGCAGTACTTC. As protein: CASSESSGTSWQYF.

V and J are TRBV7-3 and TRBJ2-3, with 7 positions matching TRBD1. V lost 5 bases, J lost 3 bases, and 5 bases stayed unmatched. Germline CDR1 and CDR2: SGHTA and FQGTGA. The CDR3 is 14 residues long. The chain's CDR3 is CASSGGQPTDTQYF. The DNA of the CDR3 is TGTGCCAGCAGCGGGGGACAGCCAACAGATACGCAGTATTTT.

The J gene is TRBJ1-6, the V gene TRBV4-3; D is perhaps TRBD1 (5 bases). The CDR3 consists of 16 residues. Germline CDR1 is LGHNA and CDR2 is YSLEER. V shed 1 base and J shed 3 bases, with 10 bases lying between them. The CDR3 coding sequence is TGCGCCAGCAGCCAAGCCGGGACTTACTATAATTCACCCCTCCACTTT. Its protein is CASSQAGTYYNSPLHF.

The chain carries TRBV12-5 and TRBJ2-7; D is possibly TRBD1 (5 bases). This CDR3 is 13 amino acids long. Per germline, CDR1 LGHNT and CDR2 FRNRAP. Trimming took 6 bases from V and 5 from J, leaving 14 bases between them. This chain's CDR3 is CASGQESTHEQYF. CDR3 nucleotide sequence: TGTGCTAGTGGACAGGAGTCTACCCACGAGCAGTACTTC.

The rearrangement links TRBV25-1 to TRBJ2-7; 9 nucleotides agree with TRBD1. The length of the CDR3 is 13 residues. Germline values: CDR1 MGHDK, CDR2 SYGVNS. Unmatched junction bases numbered 4, after V lost 8 bases and J lost 2 bases. Here the CDR3 reads CASATGGAYEQYF. CDR3 DNA sequence: TGTGCCAGCGCAACAGGGGGCGCCTACGAGCAGTACTTC.

With respect to this clone: Distinct nucleotide sequences in the sample also encode this CDR3. The V gene is TRBV2, the J gene TRBJ2-7, with TRBD2 identical over 12 bases. J was trimmed by 4 bases and V by 4 bases; bases with no gene match: 5. In germline, CDR1 is SNHLY, CDR2 FYNNEI. The CDR3 loop spans 15 amino acids. Written as DNA, the CDR3 is TGTGCCAGCAGTGGTCTAGCGGGAGGGTCGTACGAGCAGTACTTC. This codes for CASSGLAGGSYEQYF.

The rearrangement joins TRBV7-8 to TRBJ2-2; 7 bases agree with TRBD1. Germline CDR1 SGHVS, CDR2 FQNEAQ. The V gene end was trimmed by 3 bases and the J gene end by 5 bases; junction bases not matched to a gene: 6. CDR3 length: 15 residues. The CDR3 bases are TGTGCCAGCAGCTTTAGACAGGGTCGGACCGGGGAGCTGTTTTTT. It specifies CASSFRQGRTGELFF.

The rearrangement links TRBV6-1 to TRBJ2-7, with D unclear. The germline V and J ends were trimmed by 5 bases and 0 bases, with 14 bases remaining between them. Germline CDR1 reads MNHNS; CDR2 reads SASEGT. The CDR3 extends over 15 amino acids. The CDR3 coding sequence is TGTGCCAGCAGTAGGAGTCGGGCCAGCTCCTACGAGCAGTACTTC. Amino acid sequence: CASSRSRASSYEQYF.

This clone was detected a few times. The J gene is TRBJ1-6, the V gene TRBV2; D not certain. Germline V lookup: CDR1 SNHLY, CDR2 FYNNEI. With 8 bases removed from V and 6 bases from J, the gap between germline ends came to 11 bases. The CDR3 has 13 amino acids. In nucleotides, the CDR3 is TGTGCCAGCGTGGAGATACTTAATTCACCCCTCCACTTT. Residues: CASVEILNSPLHF.

The chain recombines TRBV4-1 with TRBJ1-4; 7 nucleotides match TRBD1. Germline V CDR1 and CDR2: MGHRA, YSYEKL. The length of the CDR3 is 15 residues. The ends lost 2 bases at V and 3 bases at J; junction bases unmatched: 3. The CDR3 loop reads CASSQTGAPNEKLFF. Written as DNA, the CDR3 is TGCGCCAGCAGCCAAACAGGGGCCCCTAATGAAAAACTGTTTTTT.

The chain is built from TRBV15 and TRBJ2-7, with 10 bases fitting TRBD1. CDR1 and CDR2 from the germline V gene are LNHNV and YYDKDF (reference sequence). This CDR3 region has 16 residues. J was trimmed by 2 bases and V by 7 bases; bases with no gene match: 11. The CDR3 coding sequence is TGTGCCACCACCAGGGCTGGACAGGGGGTTACCTACGAGCAGTACTTC. It encodes CATTRAGQGVTYEQYF.

The chain has TRBV5-4 and TRBJ2-1, with 14 bases lining up with TRBD2. V trimming: 4 bases; J trimming: 7 bases; junction bases outside the gene matches: 4. CDR1 is SGHNT and CDR2 is YYREEE in the germline V gene (reference sequence). The CDR3 consists of 15 residues. The CDR3, as DNA: TGTGCCAGCAGCCCGACTAGCGGGAGGGCGAATGAGCAGTTCTTC. This codes for CASSPTSGRANEQFF.

This sequence joins TRBV7-9 and TRBJ2-7; maybe TRBD2 (7 bases). V was trimmed by 2 bases and J by 7 bases, leaving 15 bases between them. This CDR3 has 14 residues. Germline V gene lookup returns CDR1 SEHNR and CDR2 FQNEAQ (reference sequence). CDR3 amino acids: CASSLRGRGEEQYF. CDR3 DNA sequence: TGTGCCAGCAGCTTAAGAGGGAGGGGGGAGGAGCAGTACTTC.

In regard to this clone: A junction end diverges from the germline sequence, so it may reflect a read error. The chain uses TRBV2 and TRBJ2-3; D may correspond to TRBD1 or TRBD2 (5 bases each). Germline CDR1 SNHLY, CDR2 FYNNEI. The CDR3 sequence is 14 residues long. Here the CDR3 reads CASREGTSTDTQYF. The CDR3 DNA follows: TGTGCCAGCAGGGAAGGGACGAGCACAGATACGCAGTATTTT.

About this clone: This could be a read error, since a much larger clone is one nucleotide away. The J gene is TRBJ1-1, the V gene TRBV6-1; D remains ambiguous. This CDR3 is 14 amino acids long. Germline V gene data show CDR1 as MNHNS and CDR2 as SASEGT. V was trimmed by 0 bases and J by 0 bases, leaving 5 bases between them. The CDR3 DNA reads TGTGCCAGCAGTGAAGCGCTGGTGAACACTGAAGCTTTCTTT. Translation: CASSEALVNTEAFF.

J is TRBJ2-3 and V is TRBV4-3; 8 positions agree with TRBD1. The CDR3 is 16 residues long. The germline V gene has CDR1 LGHNA and CDR2 YSLEER. The trim removed 3 bases at V and 1 base at J, leaving 6 bases unmatched. The CDR3 DNA follows: TGCGCCAGCAGCCACCAATCGGGACAGGGCACAGATACGCAGTATTTT. Residues: CASSHQSGQGTDTQYF.

The chain uses TRBV4-3 and TRBJ1-5; no definite D call. The CDR3 is made up of 14 amino acids. Germline values: CDR1 LGHNA, CDR2 YSLEER. Deletions cut 1 base from V and 10 bases from J, with 14 bases between. The CDR3 DNA reads TGCGCCAGCAGCCAAGTTCCTAATATCAGCCCCCAGCATTTT. Encoded protein: CASSQVPNISPQHF.

Turning to this clone: Within the sample, other DNA sequences also encode this same CDR3. The chain is built from TRBV27 and TRBJ1-2, with TRBD1 matching 9 bases. Trimming at V came to 4 bases and at J to 4 bases, leaving 4 bases not matched to a gene. The CDR3 runs to 14 residues. Germline-derived CDR1 and CDR2 are MNHEY and SMNVEV (reference sequence). The CDR3 sequence: CASSSGQGSYGYTF. In nucleotides, the CDR3 is TGTGCCAGCAGTTCAGGACAGGGGAGCTATGGCTACACCTTC.

Points on this clone: Other DNA sequences in this specimen translate into the identical CDR3. The rearrangement links TRBV2 to TRBJ1-1, with 10 positions matching TRBD1. The germline V gene has CDR1 SNHLY and CDR2 FYNNEI. Trimming removed 6 bases from V and 4 bases from J; junction bases left unmatched: 2. The CDR3 sequence is 13 residues long. The DNA of the CDR3 is TGTGCCAGCAGCGGACAGGGGGGCACTGAAGCTTTCTTT. Its translation is CASSGQGGTEAFF.

The chain has TRBV19 and TRBJ2-7, with D possibly being TRBD1 (6 bases). Germline CDR1 LNHDA, CDR2 SQIVND (reference sequence). Between the trimmed V and J ends, which lost 6 bases and 6 bases, there was a span of 12 bases. This CDR3 spans 12 amino acids. CDR3 residues: CASSRGRSEQYF. Here the CDR3 DNA reads TGTGCCAGTAGCAGGGGACGGAGCGAGCAGTACTTC.

The chain has TRBV4-3 and TRBJ1-1; weak D call: TRBD1 (5 bases). Trimming took off 2 bases at V and 1 base at J, with 14 bases between the two ends. The germline V gene has CDR1 LGHNA and CDR2 YSLEER. The CDR3 has 16 residues. The DNA of the CDR3 is TGCGCCAGCAGCCAACATACCGGGGGGGAGAACACTGAAGCTTTCTTT. Translation: CASSQHTGGENTEAFF.

The V call is TRBV6-6, the J call TRBJ2-7; 9 bases agree with TRBD1. The CDR3 length is 15 residues. The J segment lost 2 bases and the V segment lost 7 bases, leaving 9 bases of the junction unmatched. The V gene's germline CDR1 is MNHNY and CDR2 SVGAGI (reference sequence). CDR3 loop: CASKLGTGSAYEQYF. In DNA form, the CDR3 reads TGTGCCAGCAAACTTGGGACAGGGTCCGCCTACGAGCAGTACTTC.

V gene TRBV28 combines with J gene TRBJ2-7; a weak D match, TRBD1 (6 bases). The CDR3 covers 16 residues. From germline, CDR1 is MDHEN and CDR2 SYDVKM. The V and J ends lost 5 bases and 3 bases respectively, with 20 bases between them. CDR3 sequence: CASSLLSWTAGYEQYF. CDR3 sequence (DNA): TGTGCCAGCAGTCTATTATCTTGGACAGCCGGCTACGAGCAGTACTTC.

This sequence joins TRBV6-6 and TRBJ2-7; D assignment may be TRBD1 or TRBD2 (9 bases each). The V gene lost 7 bases and the J gene lost 7 bases, with 17 bases spanning the gap. CDR1 and CDR2 (germline): MNHNY, SVGAGI (reference sequence). The CDR3 consists of 13 residues. CDR3 loop: CASMPSGTGEQYF. CDR3 DNA: TGTGCCAGCATGCCTAGCGGGACAGGGGAGCAGTACTTC.

About this clone itself: At one end, the junction sequence differs from germline, possibly due to a read error. In DNA, the CDR3 is TGCGGGACAGAGGATTTTTTCAAATATGGCTACACCTTC. Its protein product is CGTEDFFKYGYTF. The rearrangement links TRBV6-1 to TRBJ1-2, with 7 bases lining up with TRBD1. Germline V CDR1 and CDR2: MNHNS, SASEGT. The CDR3 spans 13 residues.